This section outlines one TCR beta chain sequence together with its context. This clone was counted a single time. This receptor's antigen is unknown. Base-call qualities are not available, and no considerably larger clone is one nucleotide away. This record comes from a study of vaccination effects on CD4 cells after COVID-19 (dated 2022 in TCRdb). Broadly, across the study: The ViraFEST assay stimulated PBMC with viral peptide pools and then used TCR sequencing to identify antigen-specific CD4+ T cell clonotypes by expansion. Approximately 2 million PBMC per well were cultured in IMDM with around 5% human AB serum, 10 IU/ml IL-2 and gentamicin, plus 10 ug/ml peptides. The Oncomine TCR Beta short-read assay on an Illumina iSeq 100 was used to sequence cultures from other donors in the study. Post-vaccine samples across the study were collected a median of 72 days after the second dose, with a range of 14 to 241. SARS-CoV-2 spike-specific CD4+ TCR repertoires from before and after mRNA vaccination were compared in COVID-19 convalescent patients and in infection-naive vaccine recipients. A total of over nine COVID-19 convalescent patients and a handful of SARS-CoV-2-naive healthy vaccine recipients were included in the full study. Study-wide findings and limitations: The study was limited by a small number of convalescent patients and lacked early post-infection timepoints. Among healthy vaccine recipients, nearly all vaccine-induced clones were SARS-CoV-2 mono-reactive, and only 1 of 255 was cross-reactive with common cold coronaviruses. At late post-vaccination timepoints, both infection-induced and vaccine-induced clones showed marked clonal contraction, consistent with waning T cell responses.

Libraries were made using the immunoSEQ multiplex PCR assay. DNA from the cultured and isolated CD4+ T cells underwent TCR beta CDR3 sequencing. Turning to the authors' computational methods: Non-productive TCR sequences were removed, reads were trimmed to the CDR3 region, and CDR3s of at least 7 amino acids were retained. The MANAFEST web app was used to identify antigen-specific clonotypes by comparing expansion in peptide wells with expansion in reference cultures. For clones to be considered positive, expansion at FDR<0.05 versus reference and all other wells, an odds ratio above 5, and a frequency above 0.1% in two replicate wells were required. Cross-reactive clonotypes were defined as significantly expanded in SARS-CoV-2 spike wells and in at least one common cold coronavirus spike condition. Levenshtein distance calculated with the stringdist R package was used to assess CDR3 similarity, and unrooted trees were constructed with ape in R 3.6.1. TCRdb carries this immuneACCESS record with in-frame sequences only. Its versions omit some clonotypes, under half of them owing to an unresolved V gene in the studies checked, with the rest unexplained. D and trimming come from the DNA, and the V and J calls and clone size come from that table. This sample lists 66,000 or so clones; just under 75% were detected once. 2% to 2.5% of the sample is held by the ten biggest clonotypes.

After roughly 11 days of culture, CD4+ T cells were isolated with the EasySep CD4+ T cell isolation kit. Two doses of either the BNT162b2 or the mRNA-1273 mRNA SARS-CoV-2 vaccine were administered to participants. Negative nucleocapsid antibody results before and after vaccination confirmed that the healthy vaccine recipients had no prior SARS-CoV-2 infection. On days 3 and 7, half of the culture medium was replaced with fresh IL-2-containing medium. Unless otherwise noted, each peptide stimulation condition was cultured in triplicate wells. PBMC were separated from whole blood using Ficoll-Paque Plus gradient centrifugation and were then either cryopreserved at -140C or used fresh. The QIAamp micro DNA kit was used to extract genomic DNA from the cultured CD4+ T cells. Trimmed from V: 6 bases; trimmed from J: 4 bases; junction bases lacking a gene match: 13. Based on the germline V gene, the CDR1 and CDR2 sequences are KGHDR and SFDVKD. The CDR3 spans 17 residues, from the cysteine through the phenylalanine. The only DNA kept is the CDR3, 51 bases in frame from the first base.

Here the chain combines TRBV24-1 and TRBJ2-3, with 9 junctional bases fitting TRBD2. The sequences come from CD4+ T cells from PBMCs cultured without peptide, collected after COVID-19 vaccination. The sequence derives from a human donor who received a COVID-19 vaccine. The sequence in DNA is TGTGCCACCAGTTCCCCACTCGGCGGGGGGGCCGCAGATACGCAGTATTTT. Its coded protein is CATSSPLGGGAADTQYF.